These T cell receptor beta chains were read from a single sample in a study of control samples from healthy donors and cancer patients. Using immunoSEQ multiplex PCR, the repertoire was profiled, and TCRdb retains in-frame clones only, with some absent. The sample consists of 90,000 or so clones, 85% to 90% of them appearing once. Sequenced material: PBMCs. The receptors stem from a woman aged 45-59 years with colorectal cancer. CDR3s include the opening cysteine and the closing phenylalanine or tryptophan. Each record gives: V gene, D gene, J gene, clone size, CDR3 protein, CDR3 DNA. The D gene is left open where the match is weak. The size field is filled for only some rows; it gives once, few, many or a size class.

TRBV7-9	-	TRBJ2-1	-	CASSQQGLEQFF	TGTGCCAGCAGTCAACAGGGCCTTGAGCAGTTCTTC
TRBV19	-	TRBJ1-1	-	CASSGPQMGNTEAFF	TGTGCCAGTAGCGGACCTCAAATGGGGAACACTGAAGCTTTCTTT
TRBV2	-	TRBJ2-3	once	CASRGDSYTDTQYF	TGTGCCAGCAGAGGGGACTCCTACACAGATACGCAGTATTTT
TRBV5-1	TRBD1	TRBJ1-4	-	CASSSDRLTNEKLFF	TGCGCCAGCAGCTCGGACAGGTTAACTAATGAAAAACTGTTTTTT
TRBV7-2	-	TRBJ2-1	few	CASSKSRPSGEQFF	TGTGCCAGCAGCAAGTCCCGCCCCTCTGGGGAGCAGTTCTTC
TRBV14	-	TRBJ1-1	once	CASSQEGGIEAFF	TGTGCCAGCAGCCAAGAGGGGGGCATTGAAGCTTTCTTT
TRBV10-1	TRBD2	TRBJ2-2	-	CASSGLAGGNGELFF	TGCGCCAGCAGTGGACTAGCGGGGGGTAACGGGGAGCTGTTTTTT
TRBV12-3/TRBV12-4	-	TRBJ1-2	-	CASTWAGDYGYTF	TGTGCCAGCACCTGGGCGGGAGACTATGGCTACACCTTC
TRBV19	-	TRBJ1-2	-	CASSIDLTVNNYGYTF	TGTGCCAGTAGTATAGATCTTACAGTTAATAACTATGGCTACACCTTC
TRBV18	TRBD1	TRBJ2-5	-	CASSPGQQETQYF	TGTGCCAGCTCACCGGGACAGCAAGAGACCCAGTACTTC
TRBV3-1/TRBV3-2	-	TRBJ2-5	-	CASSFGAETQYF	TGTGCCAGCAGCTTTGGGGCAGAGACCCAGTACTTC
TRBV6-1	-	TRBJ2-3	few	CASSEEQAGADTQYF	TGTGCCAGCAGTGAAGAACAGGCAGGGGCAGATACGCAGTATTTT
TRBV6-5	-	TRBJ2-3	-	CASSYFSETDTQYF	TGTGCCAGCAGTTACTTTAGTGAGACAGATACGCAGTATTTT
TRBV6-1	TRBD1	TRBJ2-6	-	CASSEGTGALGANVLTF	TGTGCCAGCAGTGAAGGGACAGGGGCCCTTGGGGCCAACGTCCTGACTTTC
TRBV7-3	TRBD1	TRBJ2-3	-	CASSWTGGPDTQYF	TGTGCCAGCAGCTGGACAGGGGGGCCAGATACGCAGTATTTT
TRBV19	-	TRBJ2-3	-	CASSFRGYSTDTQYF	TGTGCCAGTAGTTTTAGGGGCTATAGTACAGATACGCAGTATTTT
TRBV10-3	TRBD1	TRBJ1-2	-	CAISEKGAKGNYGYTF	TGTGCCATCAGTGAAAAGGGGGCCAAAGGGAACTATGGCTACACCTTC
TRBV15	TRBD2	TRBJ2-1	-	CATSRGTSGGVGNEQFF	TGTGCCACCAGCAGAGGTACTAGCGGGGGGGTAGGCAATGAGCAGTTCTTC
TRBV3-1/TRBV3-2	TRBD2	TRBJ2-2	-	CASSRHGGGETGELFF	TGTGCCAGCAGCCGTCATGGGGGGGGTGAAACCGGGGAGCTGTTTTTT
TRBV13	TRBD1	TRBJ1-5	-	CASSPSGGGQPQHF	TGTGCCAGCAGCCCCTCAGGGGGCGGGCAGCCCCAGCATTTT
TRBV7-2	-	TRBJ1-5	few	CASSLTGQSNQPQHF	TGTGCCAGCAGCTTAACAGGGCAGAGCAATCAGCCCCAGCATTTT
TRBV7-3	-	TRBJ1-6	-	CASSFDGNSPLHF	TGTGCCAGCAGCTTTGACGGGAATTCACCCCTCCACTTT
TRBV6-5	-	TRBJ1-1	-	CASSYLGVRNTEAFF	TGTGCCAGCAGTTACCTCGGGGTGAGGAACACTGAAGCTTTCTTT
TRBV7-9	-	TRBJ1-1	-	CASSLKKNTEAFF	TGTGCCAGCAGCTTAAAGAAGAACACTGAAGCTTTCTTT
TRBV28	TRBD2	TRBJ2-3	-	CASSRLAGVTDTQYF	TGTGCCAGCAGTCGACTAGCGGGGGTCACAGATACGCAGTATTTT
TRBV6-5	-	TRBJ1-3	-	CASSRGDGNTIYF	TGTGCCAGCAGTAGAGGGGATGGAAACACCATATATTTT
TRBV7-2	-	TRBJ1-3	once	CASSLAQASMTGNTIYF	TGTGCCAGCAGCTTAGCGCAGGCGAGCATGACTGGAAACACCATATATTTT
TRBV5-1	TRBD1	TRBJ2-3	-	CASSLKQGALTDTQYF	TGCGCCAGCAGCCTCAAACAGGGGGCCCTCACAGATACGCAGTATTTT
TRBV7-8	TRBD1	TRBJ1-6	-	CASSLANRGVNSPLHF	TGTGCCAGCAGCTTAGCGAACAGGGGGGTTAATTCACCCCTCCACTTT
TRBV7-2	-	TRBJ2-1	-	CASRSGSGSSYNEQFF	TGTGCCAGCAGATCGGGGAGCGGAAGCTCCTACAATGAGCAGTTCTTC
TRBV28	-	TRBJ1-2	-	CASSLMEGSYTF	TGTGCCAGCAGTTTAATGGAGGGAAGCTACACCTTC
TRBV18	TRBD1	TRBJ2-6	-	CASSVGTGDAGANVLTF	TGTGCCAGCTCCGTAGGGACAGGGGATGCTGGGGCCAACGTCCTGACTTTC
TRBV5-1	-	TRBJ2-5	-	CASSFDTPKETQYF	TGCGCCAGCAGCTTTGACACCCCCAAAGAGACCCAGTACTTC
TRBV5-1	-	TRBJ1-1	few	CASSLNWVSGNEAFF	TGCGCCAGCAGCTTAAACTGGGTTTCGGGGAATGAAGCTTTCTTT
TRBV5-1	-	TRBJ2-3	-	CASSLEGTLTDTQYF	TGCGCCAGCAGCTTGGAGGGGACCCTCACAGATACGCAGTATTTT
TRBV10-3	TRBD1	TRBJ1-6	-	CAISGAGGASPLHF	TGTGCCATCAGTGGGGCAGGGGGCGCGTCACCCCTCCACTTT
TRBV6-1	TRBD1	TRBJ1-2	medium-sized	CASSEVAGDRGEGDGYTF	TGTGCCAGCAGTGAAGTAGCCGGGGACAGGGGTGAAGGGGATGGCTACACCTTC
TRBV4-3	-	TRBJ1-2	-	CASSQDPGSHGYTF	TGCGCCAGCAGCCAAGATCCCGGCAGCCACGGCTACACCTTC
TRBV30	-	TRBJ1-3	-	CAWMRSGAQGNTIYF	TGTGCCTGGATGAGGTCAGGGGCACAAGGAAACACCATATATTTT
TRBV27	TRBD2	TRBJ2-1	-	CASRDGTSGFNEQFF	TGTGCCAGCAGGGACGGGACTAGCGGTTTTAATGAGCAGTTCTTC
TRBV14	TRBD1	TRBJ2-3	-	CASSLGQGPTDTQYF	TGTGCCAGCAGCCTGGGACAGGGACCCACAGATACGCAGTATTTT
TRBV19	-	TRBJ1-2	once	CASRRDGYYGYTF	TGTGCCAGTAGGCGGGACGGCTACTATGGCTACACCTTC
TRBV29-1	-	TRBJ2-5	-	CSVEEARETQYF	TGCAGCGTTGAAGAAGCCCGGGAGACCCAGTACTTC
TRBV3-1/TRBV3-2	TRBD2	TRBJ2-6	-	CASSQAMGGAGANVLTF	TGTGCCAGCAGCCAAGCGATGGGAGGGGCTGGGGCCAACGTCCTGACTTTC
TRBV3-1/TRBV3-2	-	TRBJ1-3	once	CASSRSDSGNTIYF	TGTGCCAGCAGCCGTTCAGACTCTGGAAACACCATATATTTT
TRBV7-8	-	TRBJ2-3	-	CASSIRASQEAQYF	TGTGCCAGCAGCATACGGGCCTCTCAGGAGGCGCAGTATTTT
TRBV18	-	TRBJ2-5	-	CASSPSGVGGVETQYF	TGTGCCAGCTCACCCTCCGGGGTAGGAGGAGTAGAGACCCAGTACTTC